This T cell receptor (beta chain) comes out of a study of Graves' ophthalmopathy and Graves' hyperthyroidism. Amplifying from RNA transcripts, the study obtained TCR beta CDR3 regions. In the first round, RT-PCR was carried out with HTBI primers, and a multiplex PCR formed the second round. One entry per CDR3 protein results from TCRdb running MiXCR on the multiplex PCR reads. The sample lists around 470,000 distinct CDR3 sequences, 13% to 15% seen once, with over 8% in the top ten. The CDR3 extends over 14 amino acids. From germline, CDR1 is KGHSH and CDR2 LQKENI. V was clipped by 0 bases and J by 4 bases, with 7 bases between them. This clonotype was seen many times.

The TCR comes from a woman in her twenties or thirties with Graves' ophthalmopathy. The sequenced material came from blood. The chain combines TRBV18 with TRBJ1-3; D is uncertain. CDR3 bases: TGTGCCAGCTCACCACCTACCTCGGGAAACACCATATATTTT. It specifies CASSPPTSGNTIYF. Full variable domain (remainder filled in from reference TRBV18 and TRBJ1-3): NAGVMQNPRHLVRRRGQEARLRCSPMKGHSHVYWYRQLPEEGLKFMVYLQKENIIDESGMPKERFSAEFPKEGPSILRIQQVVRGDSAAYFCASSPPTSGNTIYFGEGSWLTVV.